These 26 T cell receptor beta chains originate from one sample sequenced in a study of early T cells in non-severe SARS-CoV-2 infection. TCRdb reprocessed the 5' RACE reads via MiXCR and lists one record per CDR3 protein. The sample yields 100,000 to 130,000 distinct CDR3 sequences, 9% to 13% seen once. The sequencing sample was made of whole blood. These receptors were obtained from an adult who was a healthcare worker with PCR-confirmed SARS-CoV-2 infection or an uninfected control (not recorded which).

This clonotype was observed a handful of times. This chain joins TRBV14 and TRBJ1-1, with D possibly being TRBD1 (5 bases). The V end lost 1 base, the J end lost 1 base, and 13 bases lay between the germline ends. The V gene's germline CDR1 is SGHDN and CDR2 FVKESK. This CDR3 has 16 amino acids. This CDR3 reads CASSQGGTKRNTEAFF. For the CDR3, the DNA is TGTGCCAGCAGCCAAGGGGGGACTAAAAGGAACACTGAAGCTTTCTTT. Drawing the rest from reference TRBV14 and TRBJ1-1, the complete variable domain is EAGVTQFPSHSVIEKGQTVTLRCDPISGHDNLYWYRRVMGKEIKFLLHFVKESKQDESGMPNNRFLAERTGGTYSTLKVQPAELEDSGVYFCASSQGGTKRNTEAFFGQGTRLTVV.

This clonotype has ten or more counts. V gene TRBV12-3 or TRBV12-4 combines with J gene TRBJ1-1; the D is unclear. The CDR3 is 13 residues long. V lost 3 bases, J lost 0 bases, and 5 bases lay in between. CDR3 bases: TGTGCCAGCAGTTTCAAGGTGAACACTGAAGCTTTCTTT. Translation: CASSFKVNTEAFF.

This clonotype was detected ten times or more. The CDR3: CASSVSVASYNEQFF. The CDR3 region has the DNA TGTGCCAGCAGCGTTAGCGTCGCCTCCTACAATGAGCAGTTCTTC. The gene calls are TRBV11-2 and TRBJ2-1; weak D call: TRBD2 (5 bases). V gave up 5 bases and J gave up 0 bases, with 11 bases separating them. The length of the CDR3 is 15 residues. Germline V gene lookup returns CDR1 SGHAT and CDR2 FQNNGV.

V is TRBV30 and J is TRBJ1-3; D remains ambiguous. This CDR3 spans 12 amino acids. The germline CDR1 and CDR2 sequences are GTSNPN and SVGIG (reference sequence). Trimming took 4 bases from V and 4 from J, leaving 8 bases between them. CDR3 DNA: TGTGCCTGGAACTCTCTGGGAAACACCATATATTTT. Protein product: CAWNSLGNTIYF. Combining the CDR3 with reference TRBV30 and TRBJ1-3 gives the whole variable domain SQTIHQWPATLVQPVGSPLSLECTVEGTSNPNLYWYRQAAGRGLQLLFYSVGIGQISSEVPQNLSASRPQDRQFILSSKKLLLSDSGFYLCAWNSLGNTIYFGEGSWLTVV.

This sequence joins TRBV14 and TRBJ2-3; the D is unclear. The CDR3 loop spans 16 amino acids. Trimming removed 4 bases at V and 4 bases at J, with 18 bases between. Germline V CDR1 and CDR2: SGHDN, FVKESK. For the CDR3, the DNA is TGTGCCAGCAGCCCCTCCTCGACACTTGTGGCAGATACGCAGTATTTT. It codes for CASSPSSTLVADTQYF.

This sequence joins TRBV29-1 and TRBJ2-7, with 8 bases aligning to TRBD1. CDR3 length: 15 residues. Trimming cost V 6 bases and J 3 bases; bases outside gene matches: 13. CDR1 SQVTM and CDR2 ANQGSEA come from the germline V gene. The DNA of the CDR3 is TGCAGCGTCCCAACCACGGGACAGGTCGACTACGAGCAGTACTTC. This gives the protein CSVPTTGQVDYEQYF.

This clonotype was recorded a few times. The V and J genes are TRBV20-1 and TRBJ2-7; 10 bases align to TRBD1. This CDR3 is built from 14 residues. Germline V CDR1 and CDR2: DFQATT, SNEGSKA (reference sequence). V lost 1 base and J lost 0; bases outside the gene matches: 0. CDR3 nucleotide sequence: TGCAGTGCTAGAGGACAGGGGGCCTCCTACGAGCAGTACTTC. Translating gives CSARGQGASYEQYF.

Points on this clonotype: The junction departs from germline at one end; a sequencing error may be responsible. This sequence joins TRBV9 and TRBJ2-3, with TRBD2 matching over 7 bases. Germline-derived CDR1 and CDR2 are SGDLS and YYNGEE. CDR3 length equals 19 residues. CDR3 residues: CASSVEGGGATLSTDTKYF. DNA of the CDR3: TGTGCCAGCAGTGTGGAAGGCGGGGGAGCTACCCTTAGCACAGATACGAAGTATTTT.

This clonotype appeared a few times. This chain uses TRBV5-1 with TRBJ2-7; TRBD1 matches 7 bases. The CDR3 is 13 amino acids. The trim removed 4 bases at V and 3 bases at J, leaving 4 bases unmatched. Germline assignment: CDR1 SGHRS and CDR2 YFSETQ. The CDR3 DNA reads as TGCGCCAGCAGCCCAGGACAGGACTACGAGCAGTACTTC. Its protein product is CASSPGQDYEQYF. Full variable domain (rest looked up from reference TRBV5-1 and TRBJ2-7): KAGVTQTPRYLIKTRGQQVTLSCSPISGHRSVSWYQQTPGQGLQFLFEYFSETQRNKGNFPGRFSGRQFSNSRSEMNVSTLELGDSALYLCASSPGQDYEQYFGPGTRLTVT.

This clonotype came up many times. The rearrangement joins TRBV6-5 to TRBJ2-5, with 7 bases matching TRBD2. The CDR3 totals 11 residues. The V and J ends lost 5 bases and 14 bases, in that order; junction bases with no gene match: 8. CDR1 is MNHEY, CDR2 SVGAGI, per germline. CDR3 sequence (DNA): TGTGCCAGCAGTCCCCGGACTAGACTTTACTTC. This translates into CASSPRTRLYF.

This clonotype was observed many times. The V gene is TRBV11-2, the J gene TRBJ2-5; D tentatively fits TRBD1 or TRBD2 (5 bases each). Germline CDR1 is SGHAT and CDR2 is FQNNGV. With 0 bases removed from V and 4 bases from J, the gap between germline ends came to 9 bases. This CDR3 region has 14 residues. CDR3 sequence: CASSLDGGSETQYF. The DNA of the CDR3 is TGTGCCAGCAGCTTAGATGGGGGTTCAGAGACCCAGTACTTC.

The rearrangement joins TRBV7-9 to TRBJ2-1; D remains unclear. Germline V gene sequence: CDR1 SEHNR, CDR2 FQNEAQ (reference sequence). The CDR3 spans 9 residues. V was cut by 5 bases and J by 14 bases, with 7 bases left in between. CDR3 residues: CASSPAEFF. DNA of the CDR3: TGTGCCAGCAGCCCGGCCGAGTTCTTC.

Note on this clonotype: Since a much larger clone is just one base distant, this may be a read error. The chain uses TRBV12-3 or TRBV12-4 and TRBJ1-3, with D tentatively TRBD1 (5 bases). This CDR3 has 15 amino acids. CDR3 loop: CVSRSIPTAGNTIYF. DNA for the CDR3: TGTGTCAGCCGTTCGATCCCGACAGCTGGAAACACCATATATTTT.

This clonotype was seen more than once but under ten times. The genes are TRBV27 and TRBJ1-3, with D tentatively TRBD1 (6 bases). Trimming took 4 bases from V and 2 from J, leaving 15 bases between them. The CDR3 runs to 16 residues. Germline CDR1 reads MNHEY; CDR2 reads SMNVEV (reference sequence). In DNA, the CDR3 is TGTGCCAGCAGTTCCTCGAGGACAGCTGCTGGAAACACCATATATTTT. Translating it yields CASSSSRTAAGNTIYF.

This clonotype was counted at least ten times. V and J are TRBV28 and TRBJ2-5; TRBD1 agrees at 7 bases. CDR3 length: 13 amino acids. The V gene end was trimmed by 8 bases and the J gene end by 3 bases; junction bases not matched to a gene: 6. Germline V CDR1 and CDR2: MDHEN, SYDVKM. CDR3 loop: CASQKGQKETQYF. DNA for the CDR3: TGTGCCAGCCAGAAGGGACAGAAAGAGACCCAGTACTTC.

This clonotype was detected only a few times. The gene calls are TRBV12-3 or TRBV12-4 and TRBJ2-1; the D gene is possibly TRBD2 (5 bases). The V gene lost 3 bases and the J gene lost 7 bases, with 22 bases spanning the gap. The CDR3 runs to 17 residues. The CDR3 sequence is CASSFELSLTTGNEQFF. The CDR3 nucleotides are TGTGCCAGCAGTTTCGAACTTAGTCTGACAACGGGGAATGAGCAGTTCTTC.

This clonotype was counted at least ten times. This sequence joins TRBV28 and TRBJ2-2; TRBD1 aligns across 7 bases. V trimming: 1 base; J trimming: 1 base; junction bases outside the gene matches: 6. The germline V gene encodes CDR1 MDHEN and CDR2 SYDVKM. The CDR3 is 17 residues long. The CDR3 protein is CASSLFGQGVNTGELFF. The DNA of the CDR3 is TGTGCCAGCAGTTTATTCGGGCAGGGGGTGAACACCGGGGAGCTGTTTTTT.

This clonotype has a count of ten or more. The rearrangement uses TRBV24-1 and TRBJ2-1, with no clear D. Trimming pared 7 bases from V and 7 bases from J, leaving 7 bases between. The CDR3 is 11 residues long. The germline CDR1 and CDR2 sequences are KGHDR and SFDVKD. The CDR3 sequence: CATSRGNEQFF. The CDR3 DNA is TGTGCCACCAGCCGAGGTAATGAGCAGTTCTTC.

This clonotype has a count of ten or more. This chain connects TRBV6-2 or TRBV6-3 to TRBJ2-7; D is unclear. Trimming shortened V by 8 bases and J by 4 bases, and 21 bases separated the two germline ends. Per germline, CDR1 MNHEY and CDR2 SVGEGT. The length of the CDR3 is 15 residues. CDR3 sequence reads: CASGTSGQALYEQYF. The CDR3, as DNA: TGTGCCAGCGGAACCTCGGGCCAGGCCCTTTACGAGCAGTACTTC.

This clonotype was counted a few times. V and J are TRBV3-1 and TRBJ1-4, with D possibly being TRBD1 (6 bases). The CDR3 has 14 amino acids. The V end was cut by 0 bases, the J end by 8 bases, with 10 bases between. Germline V gives CDR1 LGHDT, CDR2 YNNKEL (reference sequence). This CDR3 reads CASSQDLRGEKLFF. CDR3 nucleotides: TGTGCCAGCAGCCAAGATCTCAGGGGAGAAAAACTGTTTTTT. Full variable domain (rest looked up from reference TRBV3-1 and TRBJ1-4): DTAVSQTPKYLVTQMGNDKSIKCEQNLGHDTMYWYKQDSKKFLKIMFSYNNKELIINETVPNRFSPKSPDKAHLNLHINSLELGDSAVYFCASSQDLRGEKLFFGSGTQLSVL.

On this clonotype itself: The junction departs from germline at one end; a sequencing error may be responsible. The rearrangement joins TRBV29-1 to TRBJ1-2; possible D gene TRBD1, 6 bases. Per the germline V gene, CDR1 is SQVTM and CDR2 is ANQGSEA. This CDR3 contains 13 residues. CDR3 region: CGVPRAGEGGYTF. The CDR3 DNA is TGCGGCGTCCCAAGGGCAGGGGAGGGTGGCTACACCTTC. Drawing the rest from reference TRBV29-1 and TRBJ1-2, the complete variable domain is SAVISQKPSRDICQRGTSLTIQCQVDSQVTMMFWYRQQPGQSLTLIATANQGSEATYESGFVIDKFPISRPNLTFSTLTVSNMSPEDSSIYLCGVPRAGEGGYTFGSGTRLTVV.

In DNA, the CDR3 is TGCAGTGCTAGAAGCACAGGGGGTGACTATGGCTACACCTTC. The encoded protein is CSARSTGGDYGYTF. The rearrangement uses TRBV20-1 and TRBJ1-2, with 8 positions matching TRBD1. The CDR3 covers 14 residues. After removal of 2 bases from V and 3 bases from J, the junction contained 5 bases not matched to a gene. Germline CDR1 is DFQATT and CDR2 is SNEGSKA (reference sequence).

This clonotype was observed a few times. The chain recombines TRBV7-2 with TRBJ2-3; weak D call: TRBD2 (6 bases). V gave up 2 bases and J gave up 4 bases, with 13 bases separating them. Germline CDR1 reads SGHTA; CDR2 reads FQGNSA. The CDR3 sequence is 15 residues long. The CDR3 DNA reads TGTGCCAGCAGCTTACAGGCGGGGTCTGCAGATACGCAGTATTTT. This encodes CASSLQAGSADTQYF.

The chain carries TRBV5-1 and TRBJ2-5; D is unresolved. In germline, CDR1 is SGHRS, CDR2 YFSETQ. The CDR3 sequence is 13 residues long. V lost 4 bases, J lost 5 bases, and 12 bases lay in between. CDR3 in amino acids: CASSVGPRETQYF. The DNA of the CDR3 is TGCGCCAGCAGCGTAGGACCGCGGGAGACCCAGTACTTC.

The V gene is TRBV25-1, the J gene TRBJ2-7, with no clear D. This CDR3 has 18 residues. Germline assignment: CDR1 MGHDK and CDR2 SYGVNS. V was clipped by 6 bases and J by 1 base, with 25 bases between them. CDR3 protein: CASRAAAGRLKDSYEQYF. In nucleotides, the CDR3 is TGTGCCAGCAGAGCTGCCGCAGGTCGGTTAAAAGATTCCTACGAGCAGTACTTC.

This clonotype was counted ten times or more. V and J are TRBV19 and TRBJ1-5; D may be TRBD1 (5 bases). Trimming took off 3 bases at V and 7 bases at J, with 7 bases between the two ends. Germline lookup yields CDR1 LNHDA and CDR2 SQIVND (reference sequence). The CDR3 is 12 residues long. This CDR3 is CASSIKGQPQHF. In DNA form, the CDR3 reads TGTGCCAGTAGTATTAAGGGGCAGCCCCAGCATTTT.